These 3 T cell receptor beta chains were all obtained from the same sample, sequenced in a study of T cells in Graves' hyperthyroidism and ophthalmopathy. Amplified TCR beta CDR3 regions derived from RNA transcripts. RT-PCR in the first round (using the HTBI primer set) targeted the TCR CDR3. TCRdb re-analysed the multiplex PCR reads in MiXCR, keeping a single row per CDR3 protein. This repertoire shows hundreds of thousands of distinct CDR3 sequences, approximately 23% found once; its top ten account for less than 65%. Specimen: blood. The receptors originated from a woman in her 70s with Graves' ophthalmopathy.

The chain links TRBV6-5 to TRBJ2-5; TRBD1 matches 7 bases. This CDR3 has 16 residues. J lost 5 bases, V lost 3 bases, and 12 bases had no gene match. Germline V gene data show CDR1 as MNHEY and CDR2 as SVGAGI. The CDR3 sequence is CASSYGGRGNGETQYF. Written as DNA, the CDR3 is TGTGCCAGCAGTTATGGCGGCAGGGGGAACGGGGAGACCCAGTACTTC.

This clonotype has more than one count but fewer than ten. Given a much more abundant clone one base away, this may be a read error. The chain carries TRBV12-3 or TRBV12-4 and TRBJ2-1, with 16 bases fitting TRBD2. After removal of 3 bases from V and 2 bases from J, the junction contained 13 bases not matched to a gene. The CDR3 is made up of 21 amino acids. CDR3 sequence: CASSFRGTGTSGRATYNEQFF. CDR3 DNA: TGTGCCAGCAGTTTTCGGGGGACTGGGACTAGCGGGAGGGCCACCTACAATGAGCAGTTCTTC.

This rearrangement joins TRBV7-3 to TRBJ2-3; 12 bases match TRBD2. The junction had 9 bases not matched to a gene; V was cut back by 5 bases and J by 6 bases. Germline CDR1 and CDR2: SGHTA and FQGTGA. The CDR3 is 16 residues long. Written as DNA, the CDR3 is TGTGCCAGCAGCCCCCGGACTAGCGGGACGATGGATACGCAGTATTTT. Its protein is CASSPRTSGTMDTQYF.